The 20 T cell receptor beta chains below come from one sample, sequenced in a study of blood T cell repertoires in COVID-19. Produced via immunoSEQ multiplex PCR; TCRdb's table is partial and in-frame only. The sample consists of fewer than 200,000 clones, around four fifths of them appearing once. The sample consisted of peripheral blood. Receptor source: a woman of 80 years or more with acute or convalescent COVID-19.

V gene TRBV10-3 combines with J gene TRBJ2-1, with D tentatively TRBD2 (5 bases). The V gene's germline CDR1 is ENHRY and CDR2 SYGVKD. Between the trimmed V and J ends, which lost 8 bases and 6 bases, there was a span of 11 bases. CDR3 length equals 12 residues. The CDR3 here is CAIGSSGNEQFF. The DNA of the CDR3 is TGTGCCATCGGGAGTTCAGGCAATGAGCAGTTCTTC.

The chain carries TRBV27 and TRBJ2-2; D remains ambiguous. The CDR3 covers 14 residues. CDR1 is MNHEY, CDR2 SMNVEV, per germline (reference sequence). The V gene lost 3 bases and the J gene lost 5 bases, with 10 bases spanning the gap. CDR3 residues: CASSFEAITGELFF. The CDR3, as DNA: TGTGCCAGCAGTTTTGAGGCGATAACCGGGGAGCTGTTTTTT.

V is TRBV10-1 and J is TRBJ1-5; D not resolved. CDR3 length: 13 amino acids. The germline CDR1 and CDR2 sequences are WNHNN and SYGVQD (reference sequence). Trimming took 2 bases from V and 5 from J, leaving 7 bases between them. This CDR3 reads CASSETSDQPQHF. CDR3 in DNA: TGCGCCAGCAGTGAGACCTCAGATCAGCCCCAGCATTTT.

The chain has TRBV3-1 (or the pseudogene TRBV3-2) and TRBJ1-3; D gene uncertain. V lost 3 bases and J 1 base, leaving 7 bases between the germline ends. The CDR3 totals 14 residues. Per the germline V gene, CDR1 is LGHDT and CDR2 is YNNKEL (reference sequence). CDR3: CASSHGESGNTIYF. In DNA form, the CDR3 reads TGTGCCAGCAGCCATGGGGAGTCTGGAAACACCATATATTTT.

J is TRBJ1-2 and V is TRBV5-1; TRBD1 is a possible D gene (5 bases). The CDR3 contains 16 residues. The V end lost 0 bases, the J end lost 0 bases, and 12 bases lay between the germline ends. Germline V gene data show CDR1 as SGHRS and CDR2 as YFSETQ. The CDR3 loop reads CASSLEGGAANYGYTF. The CDR3 region has the DNA TGCGCCAGCAGCTTGGAAGGAGGGGCAGCTAACTATGGCTACACCTTC.

The chain couples TRBV11-2 to TRBJ1-4; D gene ambiguous. This CDR3 contains 11 residues. Germline loops: CDR1 SGHAT, CDR2 FQNNGV. Trimming removed 5 bases at V and 8 bases at J, with 6 bases between. For the CDR3, the DNA is TGTGCCAGCAGCGCGTCAGAAAAACTGTTTTTT. The encoded protein is CASSASEKLFF.

V usage is TRBV5-1 and J usage is TRBJ2-3, with TRBD2 matching over 13 bases. Germline V gene sequence: CDR1 SGHRS, CDR2 YFSETQ. CDR3 length equals 16 residues. With V trimmed by 1 base and J by 8 bases, 7 bases remained unmatched. In DNA form, the CDR3 reads TGCGCCAGCAGCTTGATCGGACTAGCGGGAGTGGGTACGCAGTATTTT. Translating it yields CASSLIGLAGVGTQYF.

The gene calls are TRBV15 and TRBJ2-3; D is undetermined. CDR1 and CDR2 from the germline V gene are LNHNV and YYDKDF (reference sequence). CDR3 length: 13 amino acids. V lost 5 bases and J 6 bases, leaving 12 bases between the germline ends. The CDR3 reads CATSVRFSDTQYF. The CDR3 nucleotides are TGTGCCACCAGCGTTCGGTTTTCCGATACGCAGTATTTT.

V usage is TRBV24-1 and J usage is TRBJ2-1; TRBD2 matches 7 bases. Germline V gene data show CDR1 as KGHDR and CDR2 as SFDVKD. This CDR3 contains 16 residues. V was pared by 3 bases and J by 2 bases, with 6 bases of the junction left unmatched. CDR3 protein: CATSDASGEAYNEQFF. For the CDR3, the DNA is TGTGCCACCAGTGATGCTAGCGGAGAAGCCTACAATGAGCAGTTCTTC.

The chain links TRBV29-1 to TRBJ2-7; 10 bases align to TRBD2. V lost 4 bases and J lost 2; bases outside the gene matches: 5. This CDR3 spans 14 amino acids. CDR1 is SQVTM and CDR2 is ANQGSEA in the germline V gene. CDR3 nucleotide sequence: TGCAGCGTTGTCACTAGCGGGGCTACCTACGAGCAGTACTTC. Its protein product is CSVVTSGATYEQYF.

The chain recombines TRBV6-5 with TRBJ2-5, with D possibly TRBD1 on 6 matching bases. CDR3 length: 15 residues. CDR1 MNHEY and CDR2 SVGAGI come from the germline V gene. V was shortened by 3 bases and J by 5 bases, with 16 bases between the two germline ends. The CDR3 DNA reads as TGTGCCAGCAGTTATTCGACAGGAGTAGGGGAGACCCAGTACTTC. Protein: CASSYSTGVGETQYF.

The rearrangement joins TRBV19 to TRBJ1-2, with D possibly matching TRBD1 (5 bases). CDR3 size: 15 residues. CDR1 is LNHDA, CDR2 SQIVND, per germline (reference sequence). The V gene lost 3 bases and the J gene lost 1 base, with 12 bases spanning the gap. CDR3 protein: CASSILNRINYGYTF. The CDR3 DNA sequence: TGTGCCAGTAGTATTTTGAACAGGATTAACTATGGCTACACCTTC.

The chain uses TRBV13 and TRBJ2-3, with 9 bases aligning to TRBD2. Germline CDR1 PRHDT, CDR2 FYEKMQ (reference sequence). V shed 5 bases and J 5 bases; nucleotides not matched to a gene: 8. This CDR3 spans 15 amino acids. The CDR3 DNA reads TGTGCCAGCAGCCTTAGCGGGAGCAGAAGAGATACGCAGTATTTT. Encoded protein: CASSLSGSRRDTQYF.

The gene calls are TRBV28 and TRBJ2-7; 8 positions match TRBD1. The CDR3 spans 13 residues. Germline CDR1 and CDR2: MDHEN and SYDVKM. Germline trimming cut 6 bases from V and 6 bases from J; bases unmatched to any gene: 7. The CDR3 region is CASRQDRDAEQYF. In nucleotides, the CDR3 is TGTGCCAGCAGACAGGACAGGGACGCCGAGCAGTACTTC. The full variable domain, its missing parts supplied by reference TRBV28 and TRBJ2-7, is DVKVTQSSRYLVKRTGEKVFLECVQDMDHENMFWYRQDPGLGLRLIYFSYDVKMKEKGDIPEGYSVSREKKERFSLILESASTNQTSMYLCASRQDRDAEQYFGPGTRLTVT.

This sequence joins TRBV5-1 and TRBJ2-7, with TRBD2 matching over 9 bases. This CDR3 has 16 residues. CDR1 is SGHRS, CDR2 YFSETQ, per germline. V lost 4 bases to trimming and J lost 2 bases; unmatched junction nucleotides: 10. CDR3 sequence reads: CASSPQGAGGPYEQYF. CDR3 DNA: TGCGCCAGCAGCCCACAAGGAGCGGGAGGTCCCTACGAGCAGTACTTC.

This sequence joins TRBV6-5 and TRBJ2-2; the D is unclear. The CDR3 extends over 14 amino acids. Germline CDR1 and CDR2: MNHEY and SVGAGI. The germline V and J ends were trimmed by 6 bases and 5 bases, with 13 bases remaining between them. CDR3 sequence reads: CASRANLRTGELFF. CDR3 DNA: TGTGCCAGCAGAGCGAATCTGAGGACCGGGGAGCTGTTTTTT.

The chain's CDR3 is CASSAGAVNNEQFF. In DNA, the CDR3 is TGTGCCAGCAGCGCCGGAGCCGTCAACAATGAGCAGTTCTTC. The V call is TRBV7-9, the J call TRBJ2-1; D is undetermined. CDR1 and CDR2 from the germline V gene are SEHNR and FQNEAQ (reference sequence). Trimming took 5 bases from V and 5 from J, leaving 13 bases between them. This CDR3 contains 14 residues. Filled out from reference TRBV7-9 and TRBJ2-1, the complete variable domain reads DTGVSQNPRHKITKRGQNVTFRCDPISEHNRLYWYRQTLGQGPEFLTYFQNEAQLEKSRLLSDRFSAERPKGSFSTLEIQRTEQGDSAMYLCASSAGAVNNEQFFGPGTRLTVL.

The rearrangement joins TRBV7-8 to TRBJ2-1; the D gene is possibly TRBD1 (5 bases). The germline V and J ends were trimmed by 4 bases and 3 bases, with 10 bases remaining between them. Germline V gene sequence: CDR1 SGHVS, CDR2 FQNEAQ. The CDR3 contains 14 residues. The CDR3 DNA sequence: TGTGCCAGCAGCTCTGCACAGGACTACAATGAGCAGTTCTTC. Its protein product is CASSSAQDYNEQFF.

The chain is built from TRBV4-2 and TRBJ2-6; TRBD1 might be the D (6 bases). Trimming took off 0 bases at V and 0 bases at J, with 15 bases between the two ends. CDR1 LGHNA and CDR2 YNFKEQ come from the germline V gene. The CDR3 spans 19 residues. This CDR3 is CASSQEGAFSYSGANVLTF. CDR3 nucleotides: TGTGCCAGCAGCCAAGAGGGGGCTTTTAGCTACTCTGGGGCCAACGTCCTGACTTTC.

The chain uses TRBV19 and TRBJ1-1, with D maybe TRBD1 (6 bases). Germline loops: CDR1 LNHDA, CDR2 SQIVND (reference sequence). This CDR3 has 14 residues. Trimming removed 3 bases at V and 0 bases at J, with 8 bases between. CDR3 DNA: TGTGCCAGTAGTATGGACAGATTGAACACTGAAGCTTTCTTT. This codes for CASSMDRLNTEAFF.